Here is one T cell receptor (beta chain) with its context. The antigen remains unidentified. Per germline, CDR1 SGHTA and CDR2 FQGNSA. CDR3 size: 16 residues. V was pared by 5 bases and J by 4 bases, with 11 bases of the junction left unmatched. This specimen belongs to a study of radiotherapy plus CTLA-4 blockade in lung cancer. Points from the study as a whole: Expansion in blood of tumor-derived TCR clones was seen after radiotherapy plus ipilimumab. According to reports, early shifts in blood T cell clones, alongside interferon-beta, forecast response most accurately.

The method was immunoSEQ multiplex PCR; TCRdb's version includes in-frame clones alone and lacks a portion of them. The sample includes 70,000 to 95,000 clones, around 86% of them seen just once. The TCR originated in a human donor with non-small cell lung cancer that progressed on radiotherapy plus ipilimumab. The chain joins TRBV7-2 to TRBJ2-7; 10 bases line up with TRBD2. The material was peripheral blood, obtained from a patient treated with radiotherapy plus ipilimumab. CDR3 nucleotide sequence: TGTGCCAGCAGCCGATCCGGGACTAGCGCGGGTTACGAGCAGTACTTC. Residues: CASSRSGTSAGYEQYF.